Shown below are 3 T cell receptor beta chains from a single sample sequenced in a study of T-cell memory formation after mild COVID-19. In TCRdb, the 5' RACE reads were re-called with MiXCR into one record per CDR3 protein. The sample shows 300,000 to 350,000 distinct CDR3 sequences, roughly 19% of them seen only once. Sequencing was carried out using PBMCs or a T cell subset sorted from them (not recorded which). All receptors come from a man between 18 and 29 years old who had mild COVID-19 (a few samples of this study predate the infection). Cell type and time point are not known.

This clonotype has only a few counts. The junction shows a germline mismatch at one end, possibly a read error. J is TRBJ2-1 and V is TRBV5-6; TRBD2 is a possible D gene (6 bases). This CDR3 contains 11 residues. Germline CDR1 and CDR2: SGHDT and YYEEEE. This chain's CDR3 is CASSYRDHREF. The DNA for the CDR3 is TGTGCCAGCAGCTACCGGGACCATCGGGAGTTC.

The genes are TRBV6-5 and TRBJ1-1, with D hard to call. The CDR3 runs 13 residues. From germline, CDR1 is MNHEY and CDR2 SVGAGI. The germline V and J ends were trimmed by 6 bases and 1 base, with 9 bases remaining between them. For the CDR3, the DNA is TGTGCCAGCAGCCAATGGAGGAACACTGAAGCTTTCTTT. Protein product: CASSQWRNTEAFF.

Only a few counts were recorded for this clonotype. The V call is TRBV3-1, the J call TRBJ2-1; D not certain. Trimming cost V 4 bases and J 8 bases, with 18 bases left between them. Germline V gene lookup returns CDR1 LGHDT and CDR2 YNNKEL (reference sequence). The CDR3 consists of 15 residues. The CDR3 is CASSPADGRAHEQFF. CDR3 bases: TGTGCCAGCAGCCCTGCGGACGGAAGGGCCCATGAGCAGTTCTTC.